These 27 T cell receptor beta chains were sequenced from one sample in a study of T cell responses to AZD1222 COVID-19 vaccine. Measured with immunoSEQ multiplex PCR; TCRdb has only the in-frame clones, and not every one. The table includes about 37,000 clones, 75% to 90% detected once. This material consisted of peripheral blood, taken on day 0 of AZD1222 vaccination. These receptors originate from an adult in good health.

The chain carries TRBV6-5 and TRBJ1-5; 10 bases align to TRBD1. Germline CDR1 reads MNHEY; CDR2 reads SVGAGI. V gave up 0 bases and J gave up 6 bases; unmatched junction bases: 5. This CDR3 is built from 16 residues. The CDR3 region is CASSYSTGGGGQPQHF. The CDR3 region has the DNA TGTGCCAGCAGTTACTCGACAGGGGGCGGTGGTCAGCCCCAGCATTTT.

The gene calls are TRBV2 and TRBJ2-5; 8 bases agree with TRBD2. Germline V CDR1 and CDR2: SNHLY, FYNNEI. The CDR3 covers 17 residues. V trimming: 1 base; J trimming: 5 bases; junction bases outside the gene matches: 12. The CDR3 DNA reads TGTGCCAGCAGTGAAGTGTCACCGGGACTAGTGGACGAGACCCAGTACTTC. It codes for CASSEVSPGLVDETQYF.

The genes are TRBV27 and TRBJ2-1; 16 bases line up with TRBD2. J lost 7 bases, V lost 0 bases, and 3 bases had no gene match. Germline-derived CDR1 and CDR2 are MNHEY and SMNVEV (reference sequence). The CDR3 contains 17 residues. The CDR3 is CASSLSGLAGGGNEQFF. CDR3 DNA: TGTGCCAGCAGTTTATCGGGACTAGCGGGAGGGGGGAATGAGCAGTTCTTC.

The V and J genes are TRBV5-1 and TRBJ2-7; 9 bases are a match to TRBD1. This CDR3 is built from 14 residues. V lost 4 bases to trimming and J lost 4 bases; unmatched junction nucleotides: 6. CDR1 SGHRS and CDR2 YFSETQ come from the germline V gene. The CDR3 spells CASSQGTGQYEQYF. The CDR3 coding sequence is TGCGCCAGCAGCCAAGGGACAGGGCAGTACGAGCAGTACTTC.

The V call is TRBV27, the J call TRBJ1-2; D is possibly TRBD1 (5 bases). CDR1 is MNHEY, CDR2 SMNVEV, per germline (reference sequence). Trimming left V 7 bases short and J 4 bases short, with 16 bases between. This CDR3 contains 14 residues. CDR3 protein: CASMLTQGSYGYTF. CDR3 sequence (DNA): TGTGCCAGCATGTTGACTCAGGGTAGCTATGGCTACACCTTC.

The sample holds one count of this clone. The rearrangement links TRBV21-1 to TRBJ2-1. TRBV21-1 is a pseudogene segment. This CDR3 region has 13 residues. DNA for the CDR3: TGTGCCAGCAGCCCCAGGGAGTACAATGAGCAGTTCTTC. Protein: CASSPREYNEQFF.

The chain combines TRBV5-5 with TRBJ1-1; 7 bases line up with TRBD1. The CDR3 consists of 15 residues. The ends lost 4 bases at V and 1 base at J; junction bases unmatched: 7. The V gene's germline CDR1 is SGHKS and CDR2 YYEKEE (reference sequence). CDR3 loop: CASSTQGRGNTEAFF. Written as DNA, the CDR3 is TGTGCCAGCAGCACACAGGGGCGCGGGAACACTGAAGCTTTCTTT.

The chain employs TRBV19 and TRBJ1-5; D unresolved. V shed 0 bases and J shed 6 bases, with 9 bases lying between them. The CDR3 contains 14 residues. Germline loops: CDR1 LNHDA, CDR2 SQIVND (reference sequence). CDR3: CASSIEGRGQPQHF. Here the CDR3 DNA reads TGTGCCAGTAGTATAGAAGGTCGAGGTCAGCCCCAGCATTTT.

CDR3 in DNA: TGTGCCAGCAGCTTAAGTAGGGCCACCATTAACACCGGGGAGCTGTTTTTT. It is translated as CASSLSRATINTGELFF. The rearrangement joins TRBV11-2 to TRBJ2-2, with no clear D. CDR1 SGHAT and CDR2 FQNNGV come from the germline V gene. Trimming took 2 bases from V and 2 from J, leaving 15 bases between them. CDR3 length: 17 residues.

The rearrangement links TRBV14 to TRBJ2-3; 15 bases align to TRBD2. Trimming cost V 4 bases and J 14 bases; bases outside gene matches: 10. The CDR3 has 15 residues. Germline V gene sequence: CDR1 SGHDN, CDR2 FVKESK. CDR3 nucleotide sequence: TGTGCCAGCAGCCCCGGGGGGACTAGCGGGGGGCCGAGGTATTTT. It encodes CASSPGGTSGGPRYF. Looking up the rest from reference TRBV14 and TRBJ2-3 gives the full variable domain: EAGVTQFPSHSVIEKGQTVTLRCDPISGHDNLYWYRRVMGKEIKFLLHFVKESKQDESGMPNNRFLAERTGGTYSTLKVQPAELEDSGVYFCASSPGGTSGGPRYFGPGTRLTVL.

This clone was observed a few times. The gene calls are TRBV27 and TRBJ1-2, with 8 bases lining up with TRBD1. This CDR3 contains 16 residues. Germline CDR1 and CDR2: MNHEY and SMNVEV (reference sequence). The V and J ends lost 6 bases and 0 bases, in that order; junction bases with no gene match: 9. As DNA, the CDR3 is TGTGCCAGCAGAAGGGGCAGGGGACAGGCTAACTATGGCTACACCTTC. Protein sequence: CASRRGRGQANYGYTF.

The V gene is TRBV29-1, the J gene TRBJ2-4; a possible D gene is TRBD1 (6 bases). This CDR3 spans 15 amino acids. The germline V and J ends were trimmed by 0 bases and 1 base, with 10 bases remaining between them. The germline V gene encodes CDR1 SQVTM and CDR2 ANQGSEA. The CDR3 protein is CSVEDHRDAKNIQYF. CDR3 nucleotides: TGCAGCGTTGAAGATCACAGGGATGCCAAAAACATTCAGTACTTC.

The chain combines TRBV7-9 with TRBJ1-5, with D possibly being TRBD1 (5 bases). The CDR3 spans 12 residues. V was pared by 4 bases and J by 6 bases, with 7 bases between. Germline CDR1 is SEHNR and CDR2 is FQNEAQ (reference sequence). This CDR3 reads CASSSGSQPQHF. DNA for the CDR3: TGTGCCAGCAGCTCAGGGAGTCAGCCCCAGCATTTT.

The chain links TRBV7-9 to TRBJ1-1; D not resolved. Germline values: CDR1 SEHNR, CDR2 FQNEAQ (reference sequence). V lost 0 bases and J lost 7, with 9 bases in between. This CDR3 comprises 13 residues. The DNA of the CDR3 is TGTGCCAGCAGCTTAGCCCTCCGAGGTGAAGCTTTCTTT. Encoded protein: CASSLALRGEAFF.

The V and J genes are TRBV7-2 and TRBJ2-1, with 8 bases that match TRBD1. Germline CDR1 and CDR2: SGHTA and FQGNSA. CDR3 size: 15 residues. The trim removed 5 bases at V and 6 bases at J, leaving 9 bases unmatched. The CDR3 nucleotides are TGTGCCAGCAGCGCGCCCGAGACAGGGGTCAATGAGCAGTTCTTC. Protein: CASSAPETGVNEQFF. The full variable domain, rest sourced from reference TRBV7-2 and TRBJ2-1, is GAGVSQSPSNKVTEKGKDVELRCDPISGHTALYWYRQSLGQGLEFLIYFQGNSAPDKSGLPSDRFSAERTGGSVSTLTIQRTQQEDSAVYLCASSAPETGVNEQFFGPGTRLTVL.

The chain is built from TRBV7-2 and TRBJ1-5, with 7 bases matching TRBD1. The CDR3 sequence is 13 residues long. Germline V gives CDR1 SGHTA, CDR2 FQGNSA. Trimming at V came to 3 bases and at J to 5 bases, leaving 1 base not matched to a gene. CDR3 protein: CASSFDRDQPQHF. In DNA, the CDR3 is TGTGCCAGCAGCTTTGACAGGGATCAGCCCCAGCATTTT. Based on the CDR3 plus reference TRBV7-2 and TRBJ1-5, the full variable domain is GAGVSQSPSNKVTEKGKDVELRCDPISGHTALYWYRQSLGQGLEFLIYFQGNSAPDKSGLPSDRFSAERTGGSVSTLTIQRTQQEDSAVYLCASSFDRDQPQHFGDGTRLSIL.

The J gene is TRBJ2-5, the V gene TRBV4-1, with D perhaps matching TRBD2 (5 bases). Germline V gene sequence: CDR1 MGHRA, CDR2 YSYEKL. V was shortened by 1 base and J by 4 bases, with 13 bases between the two germline ends. This CDR3 is built from 15 residues. As DNA, the CDR3 is TGCGCCAGCAGCCAAGTAGCCCACCGGGGAGAGACCCAGTACTTC. It specifies CASSQVAHRGETQYF.

The chain carries TRBV30 and TRBJ1-3, with D possibly being TRBD1 (6 bases). V gave up 0 bases and J gave up 2 bases, with 8 bases separating them. The CDR3 has 14 residues. From germline, CDR1 is GTSNPN and CDR2 SVGIG (reference sequence). Here the CDR3 DNA reads TGTGCCTGGAGTGTATCAGGGGCTGGAAACACCATATATTTT. Amino acid sequence: CAWSVSGAGNTIYF.

The V call is TRBV18, the J call TRBJ1-2, with no clear D. Trimming removed 4 bases at V and 2 bases at J, with 11 bases between. The CDR3 has 14 residues. CDR1 is KGHSH, CDR2 LQKENI, per germline. CDR3 amino acids: CASSLQAENYGYTF. CDR3 bases: TGTGCCAGCTCACTGCAGGCGGAGAACTATGGCTACACCTTC.

This chain connects TRBV11-2 to TRBJ1-5; TRBD1 matches at 7 bases. Trimming removed 1 base from V and 3 bases from J; junction bases left unmatched: 3. CDR1 and CDR2 from the germline V gene are SGHAT and FQNNGV. The CDR3 totals 15 residues. The CDR3 DNA reads as TGTGCCAGCAGCTTAGCAGGGGGGCTCAATCAGCCCCAGCATTTT. Protein sequence: CASSLAGGLNQPQHF.

The J gene is TRBJ2-7, the V gene TRBV5-4; 8 bases align to TRBD1. There are 14 residues in the CDR3. Looked up from germline, CDR1 is SGHNT and CDR2 is YYREEE (reference sequence). The trim removed 5 bases at V and 6 bases at J, leaving 10 bases unmatched. The CDR3 protein is CASSSGQGWGEQYF. The DNA for the CDR3 is TGTGCCAGCAGTTCCGGACAGGGCTGGGGCGAGCAGTACTTC.

This clone is a singleton in its sample. The chain combines TRBV4-3 with TRBJ1-4, with D unresolved. The CDR3 is made up of 16 amino acids. Trimming took 1 base from V and 2 from J, leaving 11 bases between them. Germline CDR1 reads LGHNA; CDR2 reads YSLEER. The CDR3 DNA reads TGCGCCAGCAGCCAAGGGGCGGACCTGACTAATGAAAAACTGTTTTTT. Its protein product is CASSQGADLTNEKLFF.

This clone appeared a single time. The chain joins TRBV28 to TRBJ1-1; D gene unclear. Trimming removed 5 bases from V and 2 bases from J, with 12 bases in between. This CDR3 comprises 14 residues. The germline CDR1 and CDR2 sequences are MDHEN and SYDVKM. CDR3 region: CASSTWTLNTEAFF. The CDR3 bases are TGTGCCAGCAGTACCTGGACCTTAAACACTGAAGCTTTCTTT.

The V call is TRBV2, the J call TRBJ2-1, with D perhaps matching TRBD1 (6 bases). V lost 6 bases and J lost 1, with 19 bases in between. CDR1 SNHLY and CDR2 FYNNEI come from the germline V gene. The CDR3 has 17 amino acids. CDR3 amino acids: CASSGPPGQLSYNEQFF. The CDR3 bases are TGTGCCAGCAGCGGCCCCCCCGGACAGTTATCCTACAATGAGCAGTTCTTC.

The V gene is TRBV6-5, the J gene TRBJ2-7; perhaps TRBD1 as D (6 bases). The length of the CDR3 is 14 residues. The V gene's germline CDR1 is MNHEY and CDR2 SVGAGI. The germline V and J ends were trimmed by 2 bases and 3 bases, with 11 bases remaining between them. The DNA for the CDR3 is TGTGCCAGCAGTTACCGACAGGCAGACTACGAGCAGTACTTC. It yields the protein CASSYRQADYEQYF.

The chain links TRBV18 to TRBJ2-7; no clear D. This CDR3 contains 14 residues. The V gene lost 2 bases and the J gene lost 2 bases, with 10 bases spanning the gap. Germline assignment: CDR1 KGHSH and CDR2 LQKENI. CDR3 DNA sequence: TGTGCCAGCTCACCAAGGGCGCAGCCCTACGAGCAGTACTTC. This encodes CASSPRAQPYEQYF.

The chain employs TRBV6-5 and TRBJ1-2; the D is unclear. Germline CDR1 and CDR2: MNHEY and SVGAGI. V was shortened by 0 bases and J by 8 bases, with 13 bases between the two germline ends. The CDR3 spans 14 residues. This chain's CDR3 is CASSYSLTGQGYTF. CDR3 in DNA: TGTGCCAGCAGTTACTCGTTGACCGGGCAGGGCTACACCTTC.